This TCR beta chain comes out of a study of cytomegalovirus exposure and HLA in healthy donors (dated by TCRdb to 2015 to 2018). About the investigation overall: An earlier analysis of some 600 of the donors reported 276 Gb of sequence data and around 120 million unique TCR beta sequences obtained from 150 million to 200 million T cells. Of the roughly 400 genotyped donors, 65% to 90% fell in the genetic ancestry cluster associated with self-reported Caucasian donors. To predict cytomegalovirus infection status, the study combined high-throughput TCR immunosequencing, statistical association of individual TCRs with disease status, and machine learning. Class I and class II HLA loci were covered by the typing at four-digit resolution. Donor age, sex, ethnicity and CMV serostatus were compiled alongside the repertoire data. Genome-wide SNP genotypes for about three fifths of the roughly 700 donors were used in a later genetic analysis, which treated that subset as a discovery cohort. Besides the first cohort of about 730 subjects, a separate validation cohort made up of roughly 130 different subjects was used. All discovery cohort repertoires had been generated using a single sequencing platform. To decide whether each TCR beta V gene segment behaved as functional or pseudogenic, an earlier analysis of some 580 of the donors relied on high-throughput TCR beta sequencing. The study aimed to test whether cataloging public T cell receptors could reveal signatures of past pathogen exposure. An early release that covered roughly 600 HLA-typed donors contained approximately 300 gigabases of sequencing data and 65 million to 100 million unique TCR sequences. Typing coverage differed by locus: A, B, C, DRB1 and DQB1 were typed in about 629-640 donors, DQA1 in around 500, DPA1 in nearly 610, and DPB1 in around 490. Because of strong linkage in the cohort, roughly five DR-DQ haplotypes were treated as single units for association and clustering. A later analysis re-examined previously published TCR beta repertoires from hundreds of donors and added high-resolution HLA genotyping to investigate patterns of TCR occurrence. Among over 350 genotyped donors of the cohort, an average of roughly 240,000 unique TCR beta nucleotide sequences were sequenced per donor, 15% to 20% of them non-productive. In the later analysis, no new phenotypic data were used to find candidate immune exposures; instead, reliance was placed on TCR beta sequences and their occurrence across donors. Using immunosequencing, the study profiled T cell repertoires from 666 subjects and related those repertoires to cytomegalovirus serostatus.

The library came from the immunoSEQ multiplex PCR assay. A mixture of 60 forward primers for TCR Vbeta segments and 13 reverse primers for TCR Jbeta segments was used in the multiplex PCR. The CDR3 region of rearranged TCR beta genes was amplified from genomic DNA with a multiplex PCR assay. The Illumina HiSeq System was used to sequence the amplified TCR beta libraries as 87-base-pair reads. The study's processing was this. Across the 700 or so repertoires, a later analysis counted some 80 million unique TCR beta chains, some 11 million of which were shared by at least two donors. To remove PCR and sequencing errors, raw reads were error-corrected and collapsed into unique sequences using a nearest-neighbor algorithm that merged closely related sequences. Alignment of CDR3 sequences to IMGT reference sequences was used to assign V, D and J gene segments. For a sequence to be retained, at least a six-nucleotide match to both a V gene segment and a J gene segment was required. A rearrangement was called productive if the CDR3 had no stop codons and remained in frame with V and J, and every other rearrangement was called non-productive. Following IMGT convention, CDR3 was defined as the stretch from the second conserved V-encoded cysteine up to the conserved J-encoded phenylalanine. In an earlier analysis of roughly 610 of the donors, sequences lacking an unambiguous match to a single V gene segment were excluded. In an earlier analysis of several hundred of the donors, V segments were called functional above 56.7% productive rearrangements and were called segregating when the between-donor standard deviation exceeded 5%. A statistical classification framework was built to diagnose cytomegalovirus status from the catalog of TCR beta chain sequences. A later analysis assigned V and J genes by comparing TCR nucleotide sequences with IMGT/GENE-DB human TR gene sequences. In a later analysis, CDR3 sequences and most-parsimonious VDJ recombination scenarios were assigned using the TCRdist pipeline. In a later analysis, each TCR beta chain was defined by its CDR3 amino acid sequence together with its V-gene family, and reads lacking a unique V-gene family were excluded. To address suspected cross-contamination and a sequencing artifact, a later analysis removed some 620 highly shared, low-generation-probability nucleotide sequences. For each public chain, a later analysis derived a clonal expansion index from normalized ranks of inferred template counts within each repertoire. In a later analysis, generation probabilities were computed with a VDJ recombination model fitted to out-of-frame rearrangements, and the resulting probabilities were checked against IGoR. In a later analysis, TCR-TCR, TCR-HLA and TCR-CMV co-occurrence was scored with hypergeometric tests, and a repertoire-size bias correction was applied to TCR pairs. To estimate false discovery rates, a later analysis permuted the HLA or CMV assignments 20 times. In a later analysis, co-occurring TCRs were grouped with DBSCAN, and TCRdist sequence similarity was added when clustering was performed within HLA-allele-positive subsets. For co-occurrence clustering, repertoires with fewer than 30,000 or more than 120,000 public chains were excluded, along with about five repertoires with anomalous nucleotide sharing. This is the immuneACCESS table as TCRdb keeps it, with only in-frame sequences that have V and J called. A part of the clones is gone; compared with another copy, unresolved V genes explain less than half, and the rest is unexplained. V and J calls and clone size are given by that table; D and trimming were obtained from the DNA. The sample data list over 150,000 clones, and 65% to 90% of these were observed just once. 9.5% to 12% of the sample comes from the top ten.

The cohort consisted of hundreds of healthy bone marrow donors. Cohort members were all nominally healthy when sampled, although unrecorded immune exposures were likely present. The donor tested CMV seropositive, placing the donor among the 289 seropositive members of the cohort. A peripheral blood sample was provided by each donor, and peripheral blood mononuclear cells were used for TCR beta sequencing. Genomic DNA was extracted from the blood cell samples with the Qiagen DNeasy Blood Extraction Kit. From the germline V gene, CDR1 is SGHTA and CDR2 is FQGNSA. Ends trimmed: V by 1 base, J by 4 bases; bases unmatched to a gene: 7. Reading from cysteine to phenylalanine, the CDR3 counts 16 amino acids. Here the CDR3 DNA is all that survives: 48 bases in frame from base 1. On this clone itself: There is no known antigen for this receptor. Within one base of it there is no much larger clone, and no base qualities were kept. The sample has other DNA sequences that encode this CDR3 too.

The study at large found these results: The authors suggested that the approach could potentially be generalized to other disease states and immunological phenotypes. Three of the identified cytomegalovirus-associated TCR beta chains were confirmed in vitro to be specific for cytomegalovirus antigens. Because counts were too low, 15 to 20 rarely observed V segments, including chromosome 9 orphons, were left out of the earlier analysis of over 550 of the donors. A later analysis found that HLA-associated TCR beta chains were more clonally expanded and had lower generation probabilities than equally common non-associated chains. Because HLA typing was unavailable for some donors at each locus, only the typed subset was used in association tests. Linkage disequilibrium might explain the correlated functional status among segregating V segments, but an unknown experimental factor could not be ruled out. In both the original and validation cohorts, the classifier was reported to diagnose cytomegalovirus status with high specificity and sensitivity. Several of the top co-occurrence clusters appeared to be linked to parvovirus B19, influenza, CMV and Epstein-Barr virus, according to a later analysis. A further reported finding was that TCR beta sequences accurately predicted the HLA-A and HLA-B alleles for most subjects in the first cohort. Because the 87-base-pair reads could not distinguish some IMGT-functional V segments, including TRBV6-2 and TRBV6-3, those segments were excluded. A total of 150 or so TCR beta chains were listed by the study as associated with cytomegalovirus. Sequencing depth was assumed to be roughly uniform across donors in the presence/absence analyses, though that assumption may not hold. In a later analysis, the rate of TCR association differed among HLA loci, with DRB1 alleles having the most associated TCRs and HLA-C alleles having the fewest. In a later genetic analysis, a missense DCLRE1C variant was associated with V-gene and J-gene trimming of TCR beta chains, and the association was replicated in an independent cohort. Specific HLA alleles were associated with over 15,000 TCR beta sequences at a false discovery rate of 0.05 in a later analysis. The only immune exposure information available for the cohort was CMV serostatus. According to a later analysis, most CMV-associated TCR beta chains appeared to be HLA-restricted, and the HLA associations seemed to be driven largely by CMV exposure. An earlier analysis of some 560 of the donors showed that most TCR beta V segments appeared in productive rearrangements either about 90% or about 30% of the time, which broadly matched IMGT annotations. While some public TCRs were present in many individuals, most TCR sequences turned up only very rarely across donors. When HLA alleles, especially DR and DQ, strongly co-occurred, attributing TCR associations to individual alleles was difficult. This cohort had only TCR beta chains sequenced, and the lack of alpha or paired-chain data limited which features could be detected. According to a later genetic analysis, donors in an Asian-associated ancestry cluster had fewer N-insertions in productive TCRs than the approximately 630-donor mean. A group of highly shared sequence variants was considered likely to be a technical artifact of the sequencing pipeline.

The chain was built from TRBV7-2 and TRBJ1-5, and 7 junctional nucleotides match TRBD1. The sequence was collected from a man in his fifties or sixties in good health and CMV-seropositive. The material sequenced was PBMCs. The DNA sequence reads TGTGCCAGCAGCTTAGGTATACGGACAGGAAATCAGCCCCAGCATTTT. The encoded protein is CASSLGIRTGNQPQHF. With the portions outside the CDR3 filled from the reference TRBV7-2 and TRBJ1-5 genes, the complete variable region becomes GAGVSQSPSNKVTEKGKDVELRCDPISGHTALYWYRQSLGQGLEFLIYFQGNSAPDKSGLPSDRFSAERTGGSVSTLTIQRTQQEDSAVYLCASSLGIRTGNQPQHFGDGTRLSIL.